Shown below are 26 T cell receptor beta chains from a single sample sequenced in a study of metastatic and nonmetastatic thyroid tumors. Thyroid surgery had not been preceded by any treatment in any patient. MiXCR re-clonotyped the PCR reads for TCRdb. The sample shows about 30,000 clones, about 25% of them seen only once. Source material: blood. These receptors were taken from a female donor with papillary thyroid cancer or a benign thyroid nodule (not recorded which). Some clones in this sample may be carry-over from other donors' samples.

With regard to this clone: Since a much larger clone is just one base distant, this may be a read error. The same CDR3 is also encoded by other DNA sequences in this sample. CDR3: CASSFGPGELFF. CDR3 bases: TGTGCCAGCAGCTTTGGGCCCGGGGAGCTTTTTTTT. The rearrangement uses TRBV5-6 and TRBJ2-2; D is perhaps TRBD2 (5 bases). The length of the CDR3 is 12 residues. Germline assignment: CDR1 SGHDT and CDR2 YYEEEE. Based on the CDR3 plus reference TRBV5-6 and TRBJ2-2, the full variable domain is DAGVTQSPTHLIKTRGQQVTLRCSPKSGHDTVSWYQQALGQGPQFIFQYYEEEERQRGNFPDRFSGHQFPNYSSELNVNALLLGDSALYLCASSFGPGELFFGEGSRLTVL.

This clone was counted at least ten times. The rearrangement uses TRBV6-1 and TRBJ2-2; 7 positions agree with TRBD1. The CDR3 totals 15 residues. The V gene's germline CDR1 is MNHNS and CDR2 SASEGT. V shed 6 bases, J shed 6 bases, and the junction held 10 bases outside the gene matches. The CDR3 reads CASRIPSTGAGELFF. The CDR3 DNA reads as TGTGCCAGCAGAATTCCCTCCACAGGGGCCGGGGAGCTGTTTTTT.

This clone was detected many times. The rearrangement links TRBV11-2 to TRBJ2-1, with a tentative D call TRBD1 (5 bases). Per germline, CDR1 SGHAT and CDR2 FQNNGV. V lost 3 bases to trimming and J lost 3 bases, with 6 bases between them. This CDR3 is 13 amino acids long. The CDR3 DNA is TGTGCCAGCAGCTTCGACAGCTACAATGAGCAGTTCTTC. Its translation is CASSFDSYNEQFF.

At least ten counts were recorded for this clone. The genes are TRBV7-2 and TRBJ1-1; 9 bases map to TRBD1. The CDR3 is 13 residues long. Germline V gives CDR1 SGHTA, CDR2 FQGNSA. V shed 4 bases and J 11 bases; nucleotides not matched to a gene: 8. CDR3 nucleotide sequence: TGTGCCAGCAGCTCTAGACGGACAGGGGAGGCTTTCTTT. It translates to CASSSRRTGEAFF.

This clone came up many times. The identical CDR3 is also encoded by other nucleotide sequences in the sample. V is TRBV12-3 or TRBV12-4 and J is TRBJ1-2, with D unresolved. This CDR3 spans 12 amino acids. Trimming stripped 3 bases from V and 3 bases from J, with 5 bases between. The CDR3 DNA reads as TGTGCCAGCAGTTTCCAGGACTATGGCTACACCTTC. It encodes CASSFQDYGYTF.

This clone was counted ten times or more. V gene TRBV3-1 combines with J gene TRBJ2-3; tentatively, D is TRBD2 (6 bases). The CDR3 has 15 amino acids. Germline CDR1 and CDR2: LGHDT and YNNKEL (reference sequence). Trimming took 5 bases from V and 3 from J, leaving 15 bases between them. Here the CDR3 reads CASSGGASVTDTQYF. The CDR3 DNA follows: TGTGCCAGCAGCGGAGGGGCTAGCGTTACAGATACGCAGTATTTT.

This clone was recorded a few times. The rearrangement uses TRBV11-2 and TRBJ1-5; the D gene is possibly TRBD1 (5 bases). CDR3 length equals 16 residues. Trimming removed 1 base from V and 2 bases from J, with 12 bases in between. Looked up from germline, CDR1 is SGHAT and CDR2 is FQNNGV. The CDR3 sequence: CASSLVTGNCNQPQHF. The CDR3 region has the DNA TGTGCCAGCAGCTTAGTTACAGGTAACTGCAATCAGCCCCAGCATTTT.

This clone is medium-sized by share. This chain joins TRBV3-1 and TRBJ2-7; 7 nucleotides align to TRBD1. Germline CDR1 reads LGHDT; CDR2 reads YNNKEL (reference sequence). This CDR3 has 13 residues. V gave up 4 bases and J gave up 3 bases; unmatched junction bases: 3. CDR3 nucleotides: TGTGCCAGCAGCCCGGGACAGCTCTACGAGCAGTACTTC. Encoded protein: CASSPGQLYEQYF.

At least ten counts were recorded for this clone. The chain couples TRBV4-2 to TRBJ1-4; 8 nucleotides align to TRBD1. The V segment lost 0 bases and the J segment 7 bases; nucleotides outside the gene matches: 4. CDR1 is LGHNA, CDR2 YNFKEQ, per germline. This CDR3 is 15 amino acids long. CDR3 nucleotide sequence: TGTGCCAGCAGCCAAGAGGGCAGGGGGCTTGAAAAACTGTTTTTT. Translating it yields CASSQEGRGLEKLFF.

This clone is medium-sized within its sample. The V gene is TRBV20-1, the J gene TRBJ1-6, with D hard to call. CDR1 DFQATT and CDR2 SNEGSKA come from the germline V gene (reference sequence). Trimming pared 0 bases from V and 0 bases from J, leaving 9 bases between. This CDR3 region has 16 residues. CDR3 amino acids: CSARDHRSSYNSPLHF. CDR3 in DNA: TGCAGTGCTAGAGATCATCGGAGCTCCTATAATTCACCCCTCCACTTT.

The chain links TRBV7-9 to TRBJ2-1; D gene ambiguous. CDR3 size: 12 residues. The germline CDR1 and CDR2 sequences are SEHNR and FQNEAQ (reference sequence). V dropped 6 bases and J dropped 5 bases, with 8 bases sitting between them. The CDR3 DNA follows: TGTGCCAGCAGATTTGTGGACAATGAGCAGTTCTTC. This sequence encodes CASRFVDNEQFF.

This clone has at least ten counts. This chain uses TRBV6-6 with TRBJ2-1, with a possible D match to TRBD1 (5 bases). The CDR3 sequence is 18 residues long. V was trimmed by 1 base and J by 0 bases, leaving 16 bases between them. In germline, CDR1 is MNHNY, CDR2 SVGAGI (reference sequence). This CDR3 is CASSYFGWGRRSYNEQFF. For the CDR3, the DNA is TGTGCCAGCAGTTACTTTGGGTGGGGCCGCCGCTCCTACAATGAGCAGTTCTTC.

About this clone: Germline and junction disagree at one end, which may indicate a read error. The chain joins TRBV29-1 to TRBJ2-1, with 7 bases aligning to TRBD1. CDR1 is SQVTM, CDR2 ANQGSEA, per germline. The CDR3 sequence is 13 residues long. The CDR3 DNA sequence: TGCAGCGCCGCGACAGGGAATCGCAATGAGGAGTTCTTC. Translated: CSAATGNRNEEFF.

This clone appeared many times. The CDR3 DNA follows: TGCGCCAGCAGCCCCTTCCTAGGTGGCACAGATACGCAGTATTTT. It encodes CASSPFLGGTDTQYF. This chain connects TRBV4-1 to TRBJ2-3; D is unclear. The CDR3 has 15 residues. Germline CDR1 is MGHRA and CDR2 is YSYEKL. The V end lost 4 bases, the J end lost 1 base, and 12 bases lay between the germline ends.

Many counts were recorded for this clone. The rearrangement joins TRBV11-1 to TRBJ1-3, with a weak D call TRBD1 (5 bases). In germline, CDR1 is SGHAT, CDR2 FQDESV (reference sequence). This CDR3 is built from 16 residues. V was clipped by 3 bases and J by 0 bases, with 12 bases between them. CDR3 amino acids: CASSFHQGGSGNTIYF. CDR3 in DNA: TGTGCCAGCAGCTTCCACCAGGGCGGCTCTGGAAACACCATATATTTT.

As concerns this clone: One junction end disagrees with the germline gene, perhaps due to a read error. The chain joins TRBV6-1 to TRBJ2-3; D is perhaps TRBD1 or TRBD2 (5 bases each). CDR3 size: 14 residues. The V gene's germline CDR1 is MNHNS and CDR2 SASEGT. CDR3 DNA: TGTGCCAGCAGCCTTAGACGGGGCCAAGATAAGCAGTATTTT. It yields the protein CASSLRRGQDKQYF.

Notes on this clone: One junction end does not reproduce the germline sequence, and a read error may be involved. The chain links TRBV24-1 to TRBJ2-2; TRBD1 matches at 12 bases. The CDR3 sequence is 16 residues long. Germline V CDR1 and CDR2: KGHDR, SFDVKD. CDR3 amino acids: CATSDRDRGQTWEVFF. The CDR3 nucleotides are TGTGCCACCAGTGATCGGGACAGGGGGCAAACCTGGGAGGTGTTTTTT.

Notes on this clone: A much larger clone lies one base from this, so it may be a read error. The rearrangement joins TRBV9 to TRBJ1-5; perhaps TRBD1 as D (6 bases). This CDR3 contains 16 residues. Per germline, CDR1 SGDLS and CDR2 YYNGEE. V lost 4 bases, J lost 4 bases, and 18 bases lay in between. This CDR3 is CASSPGWRGANQPQHF. CDR3 coding DNA: TGTGCCAGCAGCCCAGGGTGGCGGGGGGCGAATCAGCCCCAGCATTTT.

In regard to this clone: An end of the junction differs from the germline gene, which may be a read error. The chain uses TRBV12-3 or TRBV12-4 and TRBJ2-7, with 7 positions matching TRBD2. This CDR3 has 16 residues. The CDR3 protein is CASSLGRGAGSKEQNF. The DNA for the CDR3 is TGTGCAAGCAGCCTTGGGAGGGGAGCGGGTTCTAAGGAGCAGAACTTC.

This clone was counted at least ten times. V is TRBV27 and J is TRBJ2-3; weak D call: TRBD2 (5 bases). Looked up from germline, CDR1 is MNHEY and CDR2 is SMNVEV (reference sequence). V was pared by 5 bases and J by 5 bases, with 17 bases between. CDR3 length equals 15 residues. The CDR3 coding sequence is TGTGCCAGCAGTCCCCGAGGGCGGCCCGTAGATACGCAGTATTTT. Translation: CASSPRGRPVDTQYF.

This clone was seen only once. Just one base apart from a much larger clone, this may be a read error. This sequence joins TRBV30 and TRBJ2-2, with 9 positions matching TRBD1. CDR1 GTSNPN and CDR2 SVGIG come from the germline V gene (reference sequence). CDR3 length: 15 amino acids. CDR3: CAWISTGGPTGELFF. DNA for the CDR3: TGTGCCTGGATTAGCACAGGGGGCCCCACCGGTGAGCTGTTTTTT.

This clone was seen ten or more times. The chain carries TRBV4-1 and TRBJ1-1; TRBD1 is a possible D gene (5 bases). V dropped 1 base and J dropped 5 bases, with 14 bases sitting between them. This CDR3 has 15 residues. From germline, CDR1 is MGHRA and CDR2 YSYEKL. As DNA, the CDR3 is TGCGCCAGCAGCCAAGGGGGGACCGAGGGTACTGAAGCTTTCTTT. Its protein is CASSQGGTEGTEAFF.

By share, this clone ranks as medium-sized (0.01 to 0.1%). J is TRBJ2-7 and V is TRBV6-2 or TRBV6-3, with TRBD2 matching 14 bases. V trimming: 5 bases; J trimming: 3 bases; junction bases outside the gene matches: 6. The CDR3 is made up of 16 amino acids. Germline CDR1 is MNHEY and CDR2 is SVGEGT. This chain's CDR3 is CASSTTSGRAFYEQYF. The DNA of the CDR3 is TGTGCCAGCAGTACGACTAGCGGGAGGGCCTTCTACGAGCAGTACTTC.

This clone is labeled as medium-sized. This chain connects TRBV27 to TRBJ2-7, with D perhaps matching TRBD2 (6 bases). Germline V lookup: CDR1 MNHEY, CDR2 SMNVEV (reference sequence). The CDR3 is 16 amino acids. Trimming removed 2 bases at V and 0 bases at J, with 14 bases between. CDR3 in amino acids: CASSLAPLGSSYEQYF. The CDR3 DNA reads TGTGCCAGCAGTTTAGCCCCCCTCGGGAGCTCCTACGAGCAGTACTTC.

This clone appeared a few times. At one end, the junction sequence differs from germline, possibly due to a read error. The CDR3: CVSSIGVNTEAFF. The CDR3 nucleotides are TGTGTCAGTAGTATAGGAGTCAACACTGAAGCTTTCTTT. This chain links TRBV19 with TRBJ1-1; D gene unclear. The CDR3 runs to 13 residues. Germline CDR1 and CDR2: LNHDA and SQIVND (reference sequence). The entire variable domain, with the rest obtained from reference TRBV19 and TRBJ1-1, is as follows: DGGITQSPKYLFRKEGQNVTLSCEQNLNHDAMYWYRQDPGQGLRLIYYSQIVNDFQKGDIAEGYSVSREKKESFPLTVTSAQKNPTAFYLCVSSIGVNTEAFFGQGTRLTVV.

This clone is deemed medium-sized. J is TRBJ1-2 and V is TRBV6-5; 10 bases line up with TRBD1. This CDR3 spans 18 amino acids. From germline, CDR1 is MNHEY and CDR2 SVGAGI. The junction had 9 bases not matched to a gene; V was cut back by 2 bases and J by 0 bases. CDR3 nucleotides: TGTGCCAGCAGTTACAGGGCGGGACAGGGGAAATCTAACTATGGCTACACCTTC. Amino acid sequence: CASSYRAGQGKSNYGYTF.